This T cell receptor (beta chain) is from a study of beta chain features in type 1 diabetes. Regarding the study as a whole: Insertions at VDJ junctions were less frequent in type 1 diabetes patients. These patients also deleted more nucleotides at the same junctions.

Germline V gives CDR1 SGHTA, CDR2 FQGTGA. With 2 bases clipped from V and 2 bases from J, the junction kept 3 bases outside the gene matches. The CDR3 spans 15 residues. Investigators reverse transcribed all isolated RNA, so they sequenced expressed TCRB transcripts. Produced via immunoSEQ multiplex PCR; TCRdb's table is partial and in-frame only. The repertoire holds a few hundred thousand clones, 11% seen once, with 0.015% to 0.02% in the top ten. A few counts support this clone. The antigen is undetermined. The rearrangement uses TRBV7-3 and TRBJ2-1, with TRBD1 matching over 7 bases. The origin of this receptor is a woman aged 30 to 39 in good health. Source material: naive CD4+ T cells from blood. The CDR3 region is CASSLGDSPYNEQFF. For the CDR3, the DNA is TGTGCCAGCAGCTTAGGGGACAGTCCCTACAATGAGCAGTTCTTC.